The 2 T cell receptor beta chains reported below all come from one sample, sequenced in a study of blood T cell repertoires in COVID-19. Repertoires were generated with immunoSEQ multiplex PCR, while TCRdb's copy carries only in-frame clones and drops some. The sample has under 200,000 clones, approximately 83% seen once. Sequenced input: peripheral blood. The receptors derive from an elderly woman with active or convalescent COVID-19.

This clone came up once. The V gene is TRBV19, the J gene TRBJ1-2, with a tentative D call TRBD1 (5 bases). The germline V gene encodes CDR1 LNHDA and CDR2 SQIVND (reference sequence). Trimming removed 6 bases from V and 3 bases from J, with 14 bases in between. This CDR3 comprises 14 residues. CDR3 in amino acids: CASRLDSRDYGYTF. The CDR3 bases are TGTGCCAGTAGGTTAGACAGTAGAGACTATGGCTACACCTTC.

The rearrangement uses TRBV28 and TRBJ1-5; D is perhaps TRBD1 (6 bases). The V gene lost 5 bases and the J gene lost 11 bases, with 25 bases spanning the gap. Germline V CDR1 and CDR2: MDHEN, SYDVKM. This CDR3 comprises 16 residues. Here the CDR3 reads CASSTARGHGRQAQHF. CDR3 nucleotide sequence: TGTGCCAGCAGTACCGCGCGGGGGCATGGGCGACAAGCCCAGCATTTT.